This T cell receptor beta chain came from a study of beta chain features in type 1 diabetes. General study findings and limits: Researchers caution that PCR might favor shorter templates, equally among patients and controls. In every one of the four CD4+ subsets, TCRB CDR3s were moderately but significantly shorter in Type 1 diabetes patients.

CDR1 and CDR2 (germline): SGHRS, YFSETQ. The CDR3 is made up of 16 amino acids. With V trimmed by 4 bases and J by 3 bases, 12 bases remained unmatched. This clone has only a few counts. As yet, its antigen is unknown. The authors reverse transcribed all of the isolated RNA, so sequencing captured expressed TCRB transcripts. Using immunoSEQ multiplex PCR, the repertoire was profiled, and TCRdb retains in-frame clones only, with some absent. The table shows 200,000 to 300,000 clones, with 11% to 15% occurring only once. Every single donor gave one heparinised blood draw, and these averaged around 120 mL.

The rearrangement uses TRBV5-1 and TRBJ2-5, with 7 bases aligning to TRBD2. The receptor was isolated from a man between 25 and 39 years old with type 1 diabetes. Material: naive CD4+ T cells from blood. This CDR3 is CASSRGSGLEEETQYF. CDR3 DNA: TGCGCCAGCAGCCGCGGGAGCGGGTTGGAGGAAGAGACCCAGTACTTC.